This TCR beta chain emerged from a study of human T cells and chemical hapten exposure. Study background: Skin of the upper inner arm, approximately 2 cm by approximately 2 cm, received 2% DPC for sensitization. Diphenylcyclopropenone, dosed weekly to the scalp, was given to patients throughout the roughly 25-week study. Per-sample TCR yield variability stemmed mainly from small pooled library volume differences.

TCRdb reprocessed the RACE reads with MiXCR, giving one entry per CDR3 protein. The sample lists about 42,000 distinct CDR3 sequences, 9.5% to 15% occurring once. Germline CDR1 and CDR2: SQVTM and ANQGSEA. The ends lost 1 base at V and 8 bases at J; junction bases unmatched: 4. The CDR3 length is 14 residues. Described time point: pre-sensitization, week 0. Treatment given: therapeutic diphenylcyclopropenone sensitization with weekly scalp DPC. This TCR was recovered from a woman aged 25 to 39 with alopecia areata. Some clones in this sample may be carry-over from other donors' samples. This specimen was whole blood, taken in connection with sensitization to the hapten diphenylcyclopropenone (DPC). This rearrangement joins TRBV29-1 to TRBJ2-1; 11 bases are shared with TRBD2. The CDR3 sequence: CSVEVGTSGYEQFF. For the CDR3, the DNA is TGCAGCGTTGAAGTCGGGACTAGCGGATATGAGCAGTTCTTC.